The present T cell receptor beta chain was sequenced within a study of early T cells in non-severe SARS-CoV-2 infection. Study information: Bulk RNA isolated from unsorted whole blood underwent sequencing; chains were not paired.

Molecules of cDNA were individually given unique molecular identifiers that were attached to them. TCRdb analysed the 5' RACE reads with MiXCR anew, one entry per CDR3 protein. This sample has tens of thousands of distinct CDR3 sequences, with around 18% found just once. Ten or more counts support this clonotype. Source: whole blood, taken at baseline. The source of this sequence is an adult who was a healthcare worker with PCR-confirmed SARS-CoV-2 infection or an uninfected control (not recorded which).

CDR3 bases: TGTGCCAGTACTTCGACCGGGACGAAGAACACTGAAGCTTTCTTT. Its translation is CASTSTGTKNTEAFF. The V gene is TRBV6-5, the J gene TRBJ1-1, with D possibly TRBD1 on 5 matching bases. The CDR3 has 15 amino acids. The ends were cut back, 9 bases at V and 1 base at J, with 18 bases in the middle. Germline V CDR1 and CDR2: MNHEY, SVGAGI.